This T cell receptor beta chain was recovered during a study of CD8 T cells in Susac syndrome. RNA amounts of about 0.45 to 1 ug underwent reverse transcription with random hexamers. Amplification of TCR beta CDR3 was carried out by immunoSEQ multiplex PCR, which covered 54 Vbeta and 13 Jbeta segments. Each CDR3 protein is one row after TCRdb ran MiXCR on the immunoSEQ multiplex PCR reads. The table includes under 200,000 distinct CDR3 sequences, roughly nine tenths detected once. High-throughput TCR beta sequencing covered peripheral CD8+ and CD4+ T cells. Recently defined diagnostic criteria classed the Susac syndrome patients as definite or probable. TEMRA cells underwent FACS enrichment and CD8+ and CD4+ T cells underwent negative isolation. This receptor was identified in a human donor with Susac syndrome. Sequences were obtained from CD4+ T cells from PBMCs.

The CDR3 DNA follows: TGCGCCAGCAGCGGGAAGGGAACAGATACGCAGTATTTT. It translates to CASSGKGTDTQYF. The chain joins TRBV5-1 to TRBJ2-3; D remains unclear. CDR3 size: 13 residues. In germline, CDR1 is SGHRS, CDR2 YFSETQ. V was trimmed by 4 bases and J by 3 bases, leaving 9 bases between them.